This TCR beta chain appears in the sequencing data of a study of radiation and T cells in renal cell carcinoma. The time point: blood 2 weeks post-SBRT. Treatment defined: 15 Gy SBRT to primary tumor, nephrectomy 4 weeks later. Method: immunoSEQ multiplex PCR; TCRdb's copy keeps in-frame clones and lacks some. The table lists about 150,000 clones, 80% to 90% of them singletons. V was clipped by 6 bases and J by 0 bases, with 12 bases between them. CDR3 length: 14 residues. Germline values: CDR1 SGHDT, CDR2 YYEEEE. Sequencing was performed on blood, taken from a patient whose treatment included radiotherapy and nephrectomy. The clonotype originates from a woman aged 45 to 65 with renal cell carcinoma. The chain links TRBV5-6 to TRBJ1-1; weak D call: TRBD1 (5 bases). The CDR3 here is CASKTRQMNTEAFF. Here the CDR3 DNA reads TGTGCCAGCAAGACCAGACAGATGAACACTGAAGCTTTCTTT. The whole variable domain, filled in from reference TRBV5-6 and TRBJ1-1, reads DAGVTQSPTHLIKTRGQQVTLRCSPKSGHDTVSWYQQALGQGPQFIFQYYEEEERQRGNFPDRFSGHQFPNYSSELNVNALLLGDSALYLCASKTRQMNTEAFFGQGTRLTVV.